This T cell receptor beta chain originates from a study of blood T cell repertoires in COVID-19. Study-level background: Nucleic acid was either cDNA or gDNA, and it came from T cells, B-cell-depleted T cells, or PBMCs.

CDR1 is MGHRA, CDR2 YSYEKL, per germline. V gave up 3 bases and J gave up 2 bases; unmatched junction bases: 4. The CDR3 sequence is 15 residues long. TCRdb keeps only in-frame clones here, not all; method: immunoSEQ multiplex PCR. The table has 500,000 to 600,000 clones, about 89% seen once. This chain connects TRBV4-1 to TRBJ2-1, with 7 bases fitting TRBD1. The sequencing input was peripheral blood. The TCR sequence derives from a woman aged 50 to 60 with COVID-19, enrolled during active disease. In nucleotides, the CDR3 is TGCGCCAGCAGCCAGCCGACAGGGACCTACAATGAGCAGTTCTTC. Translating it yields CASSQPTGTYNEQFF.